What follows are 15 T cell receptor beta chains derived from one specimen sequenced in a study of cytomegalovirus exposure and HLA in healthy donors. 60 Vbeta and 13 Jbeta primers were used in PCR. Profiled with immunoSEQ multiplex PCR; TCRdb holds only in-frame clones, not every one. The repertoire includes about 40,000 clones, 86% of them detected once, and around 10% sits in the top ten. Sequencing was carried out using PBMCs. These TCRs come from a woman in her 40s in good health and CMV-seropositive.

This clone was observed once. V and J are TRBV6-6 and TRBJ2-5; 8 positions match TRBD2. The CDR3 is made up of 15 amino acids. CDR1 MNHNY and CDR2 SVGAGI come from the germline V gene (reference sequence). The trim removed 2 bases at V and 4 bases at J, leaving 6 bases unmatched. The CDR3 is CASSYVTGTRETQYF. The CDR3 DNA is TGTGCCAGCAGTTACGTAACCGGGACTAGAGAGACCCAGTACTTC.

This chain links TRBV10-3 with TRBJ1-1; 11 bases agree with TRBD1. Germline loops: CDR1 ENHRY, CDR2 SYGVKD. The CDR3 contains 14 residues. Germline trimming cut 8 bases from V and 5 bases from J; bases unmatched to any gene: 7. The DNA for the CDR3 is TGTGCCATCGGGGAGGACAGGGGGCTGACTGAAGCTTTCTTT. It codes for CAIGEDRGLTEAFF.

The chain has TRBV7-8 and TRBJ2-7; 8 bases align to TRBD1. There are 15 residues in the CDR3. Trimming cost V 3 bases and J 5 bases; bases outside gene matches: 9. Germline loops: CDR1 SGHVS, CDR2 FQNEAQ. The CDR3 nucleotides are TGTGCCAGCAGCTTTAGGGCCGGACAGGGAGACGAGCAGTACTTC. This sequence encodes CASSFRAGQGDEQYF.

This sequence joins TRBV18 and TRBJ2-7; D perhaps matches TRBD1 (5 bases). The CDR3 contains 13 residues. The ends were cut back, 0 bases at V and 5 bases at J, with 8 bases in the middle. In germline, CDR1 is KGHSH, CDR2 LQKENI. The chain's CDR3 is CASSPPQGNEQYF. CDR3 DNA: TGTGCCAGCTCACCACCGCAGGGTAACGAGCAGTACTTC.

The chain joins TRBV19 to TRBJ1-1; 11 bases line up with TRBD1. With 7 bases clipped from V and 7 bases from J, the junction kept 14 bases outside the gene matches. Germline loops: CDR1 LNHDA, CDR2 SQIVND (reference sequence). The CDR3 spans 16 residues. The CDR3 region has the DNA TGTGCCAGTATGGGGACAGGGGGGCGAGGAACCCTTGAAGCTTTCTTT. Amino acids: CASMGTGGRGTLEAFF.

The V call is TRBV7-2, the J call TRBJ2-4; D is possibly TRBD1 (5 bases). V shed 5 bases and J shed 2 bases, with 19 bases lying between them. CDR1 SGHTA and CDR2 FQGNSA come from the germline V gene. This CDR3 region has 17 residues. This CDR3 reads CASSRLQGSRTKNIQYF. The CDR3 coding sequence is TGTGCCAGCAGCCGCCTCCAGGGAAGTCGAACCAAAAACATTCAGTACTTC.

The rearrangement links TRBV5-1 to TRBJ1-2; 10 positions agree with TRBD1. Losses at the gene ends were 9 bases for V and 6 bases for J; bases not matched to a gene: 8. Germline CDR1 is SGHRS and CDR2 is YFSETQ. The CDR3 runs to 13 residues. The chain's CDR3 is CATRPGQGHGYTF. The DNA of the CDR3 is TGCGCCACCCGCCCGGGACAGGGGCATGGCTACACCTTC.

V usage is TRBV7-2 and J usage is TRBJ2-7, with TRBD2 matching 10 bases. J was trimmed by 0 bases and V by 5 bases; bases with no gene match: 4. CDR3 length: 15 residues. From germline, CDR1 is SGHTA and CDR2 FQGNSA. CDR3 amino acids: CASSAVAGGSYEQYF. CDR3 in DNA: TGTGCCAGCAGCGCGGTAGCGGGGGGCTCCTACGAGCAGTACTTC.

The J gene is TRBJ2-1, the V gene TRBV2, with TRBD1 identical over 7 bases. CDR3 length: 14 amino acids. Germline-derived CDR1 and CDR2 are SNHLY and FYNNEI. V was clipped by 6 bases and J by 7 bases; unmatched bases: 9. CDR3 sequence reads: CASRGNTGENEQFF. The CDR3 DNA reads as TGTGCCAGCAGAGGAAATACAGGGGAGAATGAGCAGTTCTTC.

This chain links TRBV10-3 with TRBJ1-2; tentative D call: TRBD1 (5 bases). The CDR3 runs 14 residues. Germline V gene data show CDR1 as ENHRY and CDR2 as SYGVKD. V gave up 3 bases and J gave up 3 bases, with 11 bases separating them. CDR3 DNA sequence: TGTGCCATCAGTGACCCGGGAGGGGACTATGGCTACACCTTC. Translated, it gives CAISDPGGDYGYTF.

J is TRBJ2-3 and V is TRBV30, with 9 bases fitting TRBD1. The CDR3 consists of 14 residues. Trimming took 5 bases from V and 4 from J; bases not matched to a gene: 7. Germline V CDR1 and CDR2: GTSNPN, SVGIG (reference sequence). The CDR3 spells CAWGLGTGSDTQYF. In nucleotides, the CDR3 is TGTGCCTGGGGGTTGGGGACAGGGTCAGATACGCAGTATTTT. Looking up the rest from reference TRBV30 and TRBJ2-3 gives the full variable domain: SQTIHQWPATLVQPVGSPLSLECTVEGTSNPNLYWYRQAAGRGLQLLFYSVGIGQISSEVPQNLSASRPQDRQFILSSKKLLLSDSGFYLCAWGLGTGSDTQYFGPGTRLTVL.

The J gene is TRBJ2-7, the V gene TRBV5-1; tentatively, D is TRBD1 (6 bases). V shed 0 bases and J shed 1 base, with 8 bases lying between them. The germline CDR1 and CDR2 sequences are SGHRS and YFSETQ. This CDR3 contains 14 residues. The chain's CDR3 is CASSLVGQSYEQYF. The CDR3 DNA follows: TGCGCCAGCAGCTTGGTAGGACAGTCCTACGAGCAGTACTTC.

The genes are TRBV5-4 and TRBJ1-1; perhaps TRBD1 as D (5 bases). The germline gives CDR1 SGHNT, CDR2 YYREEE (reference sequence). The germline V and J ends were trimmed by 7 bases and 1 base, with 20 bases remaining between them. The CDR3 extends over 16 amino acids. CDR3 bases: TGTGCCAGCCGCCCCCAACCGCTGGGGGGGAACACTGAAGCTTTCTTT. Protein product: CASRPQPLGGNTEAFF.

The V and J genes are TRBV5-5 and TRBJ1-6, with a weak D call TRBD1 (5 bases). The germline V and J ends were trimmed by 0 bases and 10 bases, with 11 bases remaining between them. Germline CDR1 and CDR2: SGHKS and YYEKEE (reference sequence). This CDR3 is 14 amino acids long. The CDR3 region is CASSLGAGPSPLHF. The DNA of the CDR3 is TGTGCCAGCAGCTTGGGGGCAGGGCCCTCACCCCTCCACTTT.

The chain's CDR3 is CASSPRGGGMNTEAFF. CDR3 DNA sequence: TGTGCCAGCAGCCCCCGGGGCGGGGGGATGAACACTGAAGCTTTCTTT. V is TRBV7-2 and J is TRBJ1-1, with a possible D match to TRBD1 (5 bases). The V end was cut by 5 bases, the J end by 0 bases, with 16 bases between. From germline, CDR1 is SGHTA and CDR2 FQGNSA. CDR3 length: 16 residues. Supplemented by reference TRBV7-2 and TRBJ1-1, the full variable domain reads GAGVSQSPSNKVTEKGKDVELRCDPISGHTALYWYRQSLGQGLEFLIYFQGNSAPDKSGLPSDRFSAERTGGSVSTLTIQRTQQEDSAVYLCASSPRGGGMNTEAFFGQGTRLTVV.